This is a list of T cell receptor beta chains from one sample in a study of cytomegalovirus exposure and HLA in healthy donors. Sequencing used immunoSEQ multiplex PCR; TCRdb keeps in-frame clones, though not all of them. The table has about 120,000 clones, roughly 80% seen once; the top ten hold more than 8%. Material: PBMCs. These receptors came from a female donor in good health and CMV-seropositive. The conserved cysteine and the conserved F or W are not part of the CDR3 here. Fields, in order: J gene, V gene, D gene, CDR3 protein. D genes are given only for firm matches.

j_gene: TRBJ1-1; v_gene: TRBV9; d_gene: .; CDR3aa: ASSVQGRNTEAF
j_gene: TRBJ1-3; v_gene: TRBV5-1; d_gene: .; CDR3aa: ASSLLIKRGSRSGNTIY
j_gene: TRBJ1-6; v_gene: TRBV21-1; d_gene: .; CDR3aa: ASSNSYSYNSPLH
j_gene: TRBJ1-2; v_gene: TRBV30; d_gene: .; CDR3aa: AWSVREADGYT
j_gene: TRBJ2-3; v_gene: TRBV9; d_gene: .; CDR3aa: ASSATPGREDTQY
j_gene: TRBJ1-5; v_gene: TRBV12-2; d_gene: .; CDR3aa: ASRLERGGPQGGANQPQH
j_gene: TRBJ1-1; v_gene: TRBV11-2; d_gene: .; CDR3aa: ASSLGWPQGGTEAF
j_gene: TRBJ2-7; v_gene: TRBV5-1; d_gene: TRBD1; CDR3aa: ASSPTRQGPYEQY
j_gene: TRBJ2-5; v_gene: TRBV30; d_gene: TRBD2; CDR3aa: AWSVAGGQETQY
j_gene: TRBJ2-3; v_gene: TRBV2; d_gene: .; CDR3aa: ASSDSGGITDTQY
j_gene: TRBJ1-3; v_gene: TRBV5-1; d_gene: .; CDR3aa: ASSSRGGSGGNTIY
j_gene: TRBJ2-5; v_gene: TRBV7-6; d_gene: TRBD1; CDR3aa: ASATGGLKTQY
j_gene: TRBJ1-1; v_gene: TRBV5-4; d_gene: .; CDR3aa: ASSPKGVQGTEAF
j_gene: TRBJ2-2; v_gene: TRBV5-1; d_gene: .; CDR3aa: ASKVQVNTGELF
j_gene: .; v_gene: TRBV5-1; d_gene: .; CDR3aa: ASSRGQSSYEQY
j_gene: TRBJ1-2; v_gene: TRBV4-2; d_gene: .; CDR3aa: ASSQEGRGNYGYT
j_gene: TRBJ1-1; v_gene: TRBV7-2; d_gene: .; CDR3aa: ASSLQREAF
j_gene: TRBJ2-7; v_gene: TRBV5-1; d_gene: .; CDR3aa: ASSLGTPSYEQY
j_gene: TRBJ2-7; v_gene: TRBV9; d_gene: TRBD1; CDR3aa: ASSPGQGIYEQY
j_gene: TRBJ1-1; v_gene: TRBV28; d_gene: .; CDR3aa: ASTNNPGANFTEAF
j_gene: TRBJ2-7; v_gene: TRBV19; d_gene: TRBD1; CDR3aa: ASSTGQGASHEQY
j_gene: TRBJ2-4; v_gene: TRBV19; d_gene: .; CDR3aa: ASGAQAKNIQY
j_gene: TRBJ1-5; v_gene: TRBV19; d_gene: .; CDR3aa: ASSMETEQGQPQH
j_gene: TRBJ2-1; v_gene: TRBV20-1; d_gene: .; CDR3aa: SARVRNEQF
j_gene: TRBJ2-2; v_gene: TRBV7-9; d_gene: .; CDR3aa: ASSLAAGTLPGELF
j_gene: TRBJ1-5; v_gene: TRBV19; d_gene: .; CDR3aa: ASRQDNQPQH
j_gene: TRBJ2-5; v_gene: TRBV4-3; d_gene: .; CDR3aa: ASSQAQTGYQETQY
j_gene: TRBJ2-5; v_gene: TRBV7-3; d_gene: .; CDR3aa: ASSPGVLGRETQY
j_gene: TRBJ1-2; v_gene: TRBV9; d_gene: TRBD1; CDR3aa: ASTRTGDYGYT
j_gene: TRBJ2-7; v_gene: TRBV15; d_gene: .; CDR3aa: ATSRRTAYEQY
j_gene: TRBJ2-7; v_gene: TRBV30; d_gene: .; CDR3aa: AWAWGGGGEQY
j_gene: TRBJ1-4; v_gene: TRBV15; d_gene: .; CDR3aa: ATSRDWRKLF
j_gene: TRBJ1-1; v_gene: TRBV5-1; d_gene: .; CDR3aa: ASSPRYGGWTEAF
j_gene: TRBJ1-6; v_gene: TRBV27; d_gene: .; CDR3aa: ASTTVGGMGSSPLH
j_gene: TRBJ1-5; v_gene: TRBV28; d_gene: .; CDR3aa: ASSSGQLINQPQH
j_gene: TRBJ2-5; v_gene: TRBV29-1; d_gene: .; CDR3aa: SVTRETQY
j_gene: TRBJ2-7; v_gene: TRBV6-5; d_gene: TRBD1; CDR3aa: ASSWSRGPSYEQY
j_gene: TRBJ2-7; v_gene: TRBV29-1; d_gene: .; CDR3aa: SAAGDVGSYEQY
j_gene: TRBJ2-1; v_gene: TRBV2; d_gene: .; CDR3aa: ASRVFNEQF
j_gene: TRBJ2-7; v_gene: TRBV30; d_gene: .; CDR3aa: AWSVGGVRSYEQY
j_gene: TRBJ1-5; v_gene: TRBV30; d_gene: .; CDR3aa: AWGRGSNQPQH
j_gene: TRBJ1-4; v_gene: TRBV19; d_gene: .; CDR3aa: ASTFGGGKGEKLF
j_gene: TRBJ2-5; v_gene: TRBV20-1; d_gene: .; CDR3aa: SGVGDSIQY
j_gene: TRBJ2-5; v_gene: TRBV7-2; d_gene: .; CDR3aa: ASSPWGGPWETQY
j_gene: TRBJ2-7; v_gene: TRBV4-3; d_gene: .; CDR3aa: ASSQADRDYEQY
j_gene: TRBJ2-3; v_gene: TRBV5-6; d_gene: TRBD1; CDR3aa: ASSPGTVDTQY
j_gene: TRBJ2-3; v_gene: TRBV14; d_gene: .; CDR3aa: ASSFSSDTQY